This T cell receptor beta chain was sequenced in a study of cytomegalovirus exposure and HLA in healthy donors. PCR involved 60 Vbeta and 13 Jbeta primers. Assay: immunoSEQ multiplex PCR; the TCRdb copy retains only in-frame clones and omits some. The data show around 94,000 clones, 55% to 80% seen once. From germline, CDR1 is SGHRS and CDR2 YFSETQ. V was shortened by 0 bases and J by 2 bases, with 6 bases between the two germline ends. The CDR3 extends over 15 amino acids. The rearrangement links TRBV5-1 to TRBJ2-6; a weak D match, TRBD2 (5 bases). Sequenced: PBMCs. This clonotype was sampled from a human donor in good health. The CDR3 protein is CASSLELAGANVLTF. CDR3 nucleotide sequence: TGCGCCAGCAGCTTGGAACTAGCTGGGGCCAACGTCCTGACTTTC.